The source of this TCR beta chain is a study of T cell responses to AZD1222 COVID-19 vaccine. Germline V gene lookup returns CDR1 DFQATT and CDR2 SNEGSKA (reference sequence). The CDR3 length is 11 residues. Losses at the gene ends were 6 bases for V and 4 bases for J; bases not matched to a gene: 1. Sequencing was performed with immunoSEQ multiplex PCR; in TCRdb, only in-frame clones are kept and a portion is missing. Here the sample spans 170,000 or so clones, 90% being singletons. Sequenced here: peripheral blood, sampled on day 0 of AZD1222 vaccination. The clonotype comes from an adult in good health. The genes are TRBV20-1 and TRBJ1-2; 8 nucleotides match TRBD1. The CDR3 sequence: CSAGQGYGYTF. The DNA of the CDR3 is TGCAGTGCCGGACAGGGCTATGGCTACACCTTC.